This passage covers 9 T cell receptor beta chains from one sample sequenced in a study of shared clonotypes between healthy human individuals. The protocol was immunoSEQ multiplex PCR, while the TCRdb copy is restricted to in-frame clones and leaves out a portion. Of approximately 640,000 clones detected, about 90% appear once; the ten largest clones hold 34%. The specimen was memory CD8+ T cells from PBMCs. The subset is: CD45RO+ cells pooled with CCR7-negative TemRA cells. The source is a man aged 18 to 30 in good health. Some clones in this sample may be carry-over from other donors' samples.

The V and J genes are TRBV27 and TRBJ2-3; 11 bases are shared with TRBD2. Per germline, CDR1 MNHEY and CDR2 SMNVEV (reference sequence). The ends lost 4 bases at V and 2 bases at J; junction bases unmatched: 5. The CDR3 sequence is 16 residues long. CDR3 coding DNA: TGTGCCAGCAGTTCAAGACTAGCGGGGCTCACAGATACGCAGTATTTT. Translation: CASSSRLAGLTDTQYF.

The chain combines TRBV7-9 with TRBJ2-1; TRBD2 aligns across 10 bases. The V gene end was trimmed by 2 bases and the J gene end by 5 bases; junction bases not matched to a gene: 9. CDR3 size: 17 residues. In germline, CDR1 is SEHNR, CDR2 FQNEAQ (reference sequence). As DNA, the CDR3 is TGTGCCAGCAGCTTATTCCCCCTAGCGGGGGAGGACAATGAGCAGTTCTTC. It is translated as CASSLFPLAGEDNEQFF.

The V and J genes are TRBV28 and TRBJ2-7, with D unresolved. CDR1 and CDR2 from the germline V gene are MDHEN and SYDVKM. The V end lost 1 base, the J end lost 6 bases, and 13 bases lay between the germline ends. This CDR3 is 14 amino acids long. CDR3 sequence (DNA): TGTGCCAGCAGTTTATCAACAATGTGGGTCGAGCAGTACTTC. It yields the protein CASSLSTMWVEQYF.

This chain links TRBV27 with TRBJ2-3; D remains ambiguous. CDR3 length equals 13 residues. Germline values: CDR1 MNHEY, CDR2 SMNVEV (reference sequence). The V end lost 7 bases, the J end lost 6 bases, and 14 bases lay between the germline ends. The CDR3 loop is CASKLLKSDTQYF. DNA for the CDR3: TGTGCCAGCAAGCTCCTAAAATCGGATACGCAGTATTTT.

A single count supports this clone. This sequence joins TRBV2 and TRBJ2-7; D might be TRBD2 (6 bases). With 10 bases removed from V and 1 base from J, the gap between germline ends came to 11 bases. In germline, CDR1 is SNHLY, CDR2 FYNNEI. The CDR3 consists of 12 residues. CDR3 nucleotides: TGTGCCATGACCGGGAGATCCTACGAGCAGTACTTC. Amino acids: CAMTGRSYEQYF.

The CDR3 DNA is TGTGCCAGTAGTCAATTCACCCACAATGAGCAGTTCTTC. As protein: CASSQFTHNEQFF. This sequence joins TRBV19 and TRBJ2-1; D is unresolved. The CDR3 consists of 13 residues. Trimming removed 5 bases from V and 5 bases from J, with 10 bases in between. Germline assignment: CDR1 LNHDA and CDR2 SQIVND (reference sequence).

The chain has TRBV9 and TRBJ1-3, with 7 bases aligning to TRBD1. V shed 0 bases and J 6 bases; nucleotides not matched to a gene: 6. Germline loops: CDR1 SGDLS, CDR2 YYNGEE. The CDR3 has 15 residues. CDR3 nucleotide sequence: TGTGCCAGCAGCGTAGCTGACAGGGAGTCAAACACCATATATTTT. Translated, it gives CASSVADRESNTIYF.

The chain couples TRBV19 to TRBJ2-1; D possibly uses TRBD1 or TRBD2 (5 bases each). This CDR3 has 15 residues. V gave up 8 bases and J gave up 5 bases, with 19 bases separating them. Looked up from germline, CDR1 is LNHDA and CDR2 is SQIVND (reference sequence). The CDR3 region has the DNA TGTGCCAGTGGGACCCCCGGCCTAGCCAACAATGAGCAGTTCTTC. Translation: CASGTPGLANNEQFF.

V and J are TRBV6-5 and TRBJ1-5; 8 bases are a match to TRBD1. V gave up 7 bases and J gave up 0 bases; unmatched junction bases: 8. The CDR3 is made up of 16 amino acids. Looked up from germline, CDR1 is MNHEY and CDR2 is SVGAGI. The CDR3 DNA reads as TGTGCCAGCACCTACTCGACAGGGGATAGCAATCAGCCCCAGCATTTT. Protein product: CASTYSTGDSNQPQHF.